This T cell receptor (beta chain) was documented in a study of T cell responses to AZD1222 COVID-19 vaccine. Study context: It was second doses at about 4 or about 12 weeks that were pooled. Overall study results and limits: Rises in breadth and depth of Spike-specific TCRs came after two AZD1222 doses. Among those given AZD1222, only six were seropositive at baseline.

Using immunoSEQ multiplex PCR, the repertoire was profiled, and TCRdb retains in-frame clones only, with some absent. The table records about 130,000 clones, around 90% of them present only once. On this clone: Its antigen remains unknown.

Germline lookup yields CDR1 KGHSH and CDR2 LQKENI. The CDR3 contains 15 residues. Trimming cost V 2 bases and J 4 bases, with 12 bases left between them. The specimen comprised peripheral blood, sampled on day 0 of AZD1222 vaccination. This sequence originates from an adult in good health. V is TRBV18 and J is TRBJ1-3; D uncertain. CDR3 loop: CASSPVGLAGNTIYF. The CDR3 DNA reads TGTGCCAGCTCACCAGTAGGGCTGGCGGGAAACACCATATATTTT.